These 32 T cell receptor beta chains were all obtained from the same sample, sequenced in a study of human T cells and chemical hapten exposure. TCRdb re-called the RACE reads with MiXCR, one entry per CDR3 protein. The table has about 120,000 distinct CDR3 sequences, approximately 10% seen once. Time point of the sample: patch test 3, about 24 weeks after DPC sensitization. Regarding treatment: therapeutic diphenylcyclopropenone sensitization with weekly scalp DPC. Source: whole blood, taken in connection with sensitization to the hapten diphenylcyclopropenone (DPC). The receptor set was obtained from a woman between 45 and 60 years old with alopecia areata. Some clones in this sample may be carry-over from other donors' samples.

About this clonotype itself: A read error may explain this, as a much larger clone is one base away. This CDR3 reads CASSVTSGRLGELIF. DNA of the CDR3: TGTGCCAGCAGTGTGACTAGCGGGAGACTCGGGGAGCTGATTTTT. The rearrangement links TRBV12-3 or TRBV12-4 to TRBJ2-2; 12 bases map to TRBD2. The CDR3 is made up of 15 amino acids.

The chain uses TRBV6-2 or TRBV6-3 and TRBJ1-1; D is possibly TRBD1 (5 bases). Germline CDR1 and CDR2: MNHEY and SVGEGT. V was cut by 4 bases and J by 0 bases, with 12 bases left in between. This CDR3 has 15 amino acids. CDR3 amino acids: CASSFPGGVNTEAFF. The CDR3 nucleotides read TGTGCCAGCAGTTTCCCGGGGGGGGTGAACACTGAAGCTTTCTTT.

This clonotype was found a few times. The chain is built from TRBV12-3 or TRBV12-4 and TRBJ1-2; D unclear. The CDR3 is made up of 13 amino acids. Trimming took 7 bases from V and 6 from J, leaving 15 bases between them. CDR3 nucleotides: TGTGCCAGCACTGTGACTGGGATGGATGGCTACACCTTC. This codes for CASTVTGMDGYTF.

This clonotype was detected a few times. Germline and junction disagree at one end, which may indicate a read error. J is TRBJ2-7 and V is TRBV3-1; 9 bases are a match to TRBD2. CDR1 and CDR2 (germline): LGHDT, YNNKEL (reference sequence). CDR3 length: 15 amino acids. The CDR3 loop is CASRQVAGAWGEQYF. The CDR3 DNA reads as TGTGCCAGCAGACAAGTAGCGGGAGCTTGGGGGGAGCAGTACTTC.

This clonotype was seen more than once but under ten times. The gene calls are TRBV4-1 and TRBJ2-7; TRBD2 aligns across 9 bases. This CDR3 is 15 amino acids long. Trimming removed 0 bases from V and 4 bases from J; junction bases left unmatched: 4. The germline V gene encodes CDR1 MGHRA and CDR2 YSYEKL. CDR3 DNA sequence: TGCGCCAGCAGCCAAGAAATGGGACTAGCATACGAGCAGTACTTC. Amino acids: CASSQEMGLAYEQYF.

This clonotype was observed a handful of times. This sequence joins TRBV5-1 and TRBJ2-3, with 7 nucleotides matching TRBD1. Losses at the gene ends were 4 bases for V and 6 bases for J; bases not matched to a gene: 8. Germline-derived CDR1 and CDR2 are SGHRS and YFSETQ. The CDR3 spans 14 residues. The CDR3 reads CASSLETGRDTQYF. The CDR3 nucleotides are TGCGCCAGCAGCCTCGAGACAGGGCGGGATACGCAGTATTTT. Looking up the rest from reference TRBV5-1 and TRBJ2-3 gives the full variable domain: KAGVTQTPRYLIKTRGQQVTLSCSPISGHRSVSWYQQTPGQGLQFLFEYFSETQRNKGNFPGRFSGRQFSNSRSEMNVSTLELGDSALYLCASSLETGRDTQYFGPGTRLTVL.

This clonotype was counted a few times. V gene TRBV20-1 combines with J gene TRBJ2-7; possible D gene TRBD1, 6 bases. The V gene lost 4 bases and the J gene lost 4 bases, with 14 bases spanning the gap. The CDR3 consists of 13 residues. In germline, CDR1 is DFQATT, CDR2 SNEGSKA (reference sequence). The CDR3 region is CSAIQGSGYEQYF. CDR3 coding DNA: TGCAGTGCTATACAGGGAAGTGGATACGAGCAGTACTTC.

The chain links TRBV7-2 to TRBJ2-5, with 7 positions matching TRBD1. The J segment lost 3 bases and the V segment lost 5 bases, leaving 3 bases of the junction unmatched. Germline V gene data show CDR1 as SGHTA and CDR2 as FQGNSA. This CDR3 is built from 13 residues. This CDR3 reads CASSPGTEETQYF. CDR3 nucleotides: TGTGCCAGCAGCCCAGGGACAGAAGAGACCCAGTACTTC.

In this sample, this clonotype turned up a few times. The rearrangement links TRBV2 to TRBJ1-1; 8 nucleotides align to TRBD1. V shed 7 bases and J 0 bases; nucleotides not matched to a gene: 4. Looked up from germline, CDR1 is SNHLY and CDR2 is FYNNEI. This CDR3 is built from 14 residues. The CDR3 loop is CASTQTGVNTEAFF. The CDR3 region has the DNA TGTGCCAGCACCCAGACAGGGGTGAACACTGAAGCTTTCTTT.

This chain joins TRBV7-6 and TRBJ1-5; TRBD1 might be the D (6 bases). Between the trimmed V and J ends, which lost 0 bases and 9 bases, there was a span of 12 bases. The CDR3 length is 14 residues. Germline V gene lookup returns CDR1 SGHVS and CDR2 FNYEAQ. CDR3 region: CASSLAGGGGPQHF. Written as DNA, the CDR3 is TGTGCCAGCAGCTTAGCTGGGGGCGGCGGGCCCCAGCATTTT.

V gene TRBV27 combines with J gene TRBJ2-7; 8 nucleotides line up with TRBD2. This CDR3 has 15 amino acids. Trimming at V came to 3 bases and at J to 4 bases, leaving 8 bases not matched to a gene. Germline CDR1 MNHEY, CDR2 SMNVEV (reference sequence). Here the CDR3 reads CASSLLAGGLYEQYF. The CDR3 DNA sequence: TGTGCCAGCAGTTTGTTGGCGGGGGGCTTGTACGAGCAGTACTTC.

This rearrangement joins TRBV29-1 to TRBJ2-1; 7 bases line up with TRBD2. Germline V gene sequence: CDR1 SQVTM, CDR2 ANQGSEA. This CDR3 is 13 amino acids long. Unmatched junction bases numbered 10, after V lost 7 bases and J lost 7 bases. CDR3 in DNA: TGCAGCGGTTCTAAGGGAGGGGAAAATGAGCAGTTCTTC. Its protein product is CSGSKGGENEQFF.

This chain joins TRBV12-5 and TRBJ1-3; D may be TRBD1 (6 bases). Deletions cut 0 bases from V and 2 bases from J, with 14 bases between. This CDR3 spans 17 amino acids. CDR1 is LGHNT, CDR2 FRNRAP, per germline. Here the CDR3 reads CASGLVLSRTAGNTIYF. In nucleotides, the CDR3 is TGTGCTAGTGGTTTGGTACTCTCTCGGACAGCTGGAAACACCATATATTTT.

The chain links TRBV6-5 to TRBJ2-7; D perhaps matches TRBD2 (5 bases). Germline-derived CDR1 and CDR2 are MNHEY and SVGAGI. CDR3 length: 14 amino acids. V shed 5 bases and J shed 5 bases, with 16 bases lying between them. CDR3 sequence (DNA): TGTGCCAGCAGTCGCGGGCCTGGGGTGCACGAGCAGTACTTC. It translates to CASSRGPGVHEQYF.

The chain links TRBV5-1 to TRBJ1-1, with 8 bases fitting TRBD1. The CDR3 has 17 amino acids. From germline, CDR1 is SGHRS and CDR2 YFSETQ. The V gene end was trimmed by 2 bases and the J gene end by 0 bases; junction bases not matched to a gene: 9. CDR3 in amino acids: CASSFGQGTAMNTEAFF. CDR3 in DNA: TGCGCCAGCAGCTTTGGACAGGGAACAGCCATGAACACTGAAGCTTTCTTT.

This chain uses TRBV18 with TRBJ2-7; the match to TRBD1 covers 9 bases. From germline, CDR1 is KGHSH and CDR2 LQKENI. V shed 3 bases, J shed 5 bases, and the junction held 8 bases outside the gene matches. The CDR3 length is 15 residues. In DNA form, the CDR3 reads TGTGCCAGCTCACCCTACCGGGACAGGGTCCACGAGCAGTACTTC. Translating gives CASSPYRDRVHEQYF.

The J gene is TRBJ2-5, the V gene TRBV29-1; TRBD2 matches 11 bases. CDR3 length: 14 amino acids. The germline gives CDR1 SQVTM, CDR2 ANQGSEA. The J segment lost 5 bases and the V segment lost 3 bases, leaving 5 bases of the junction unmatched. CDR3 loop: CSVELAGGGETQYF. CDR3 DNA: TGCAGCGTTGAGTTAGCGGGAGGGGGGGAGACCCAGTACTTC. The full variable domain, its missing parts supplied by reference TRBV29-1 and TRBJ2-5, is SAVISQKPSRDICQRGTSLTIQCQVDSQVTMMFWYRQQPGQSLTLIATANQGSEATYESGFVIDKFPISRPNLTFSTLTVSNMSPEDSSIYLCSVELAGGGETQYFGPGTRLLVL.

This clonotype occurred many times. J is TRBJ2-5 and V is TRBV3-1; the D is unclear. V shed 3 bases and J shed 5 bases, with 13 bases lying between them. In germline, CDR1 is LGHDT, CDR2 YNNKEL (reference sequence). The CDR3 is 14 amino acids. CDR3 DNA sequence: TGTGCCAGCAGCCAGGTGGTGGGCGAGGAGACCCAGTACTTC. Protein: CASSQVVGEETQYF.

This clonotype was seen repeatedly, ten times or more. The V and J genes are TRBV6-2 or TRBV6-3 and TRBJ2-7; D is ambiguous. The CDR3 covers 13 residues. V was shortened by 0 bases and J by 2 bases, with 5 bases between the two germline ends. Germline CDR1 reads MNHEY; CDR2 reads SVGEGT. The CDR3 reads CASSYSQTYEQYF. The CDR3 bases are TGTGCCAGCAGTTACTCTCAGACCTACGAGCAGTACTTC.

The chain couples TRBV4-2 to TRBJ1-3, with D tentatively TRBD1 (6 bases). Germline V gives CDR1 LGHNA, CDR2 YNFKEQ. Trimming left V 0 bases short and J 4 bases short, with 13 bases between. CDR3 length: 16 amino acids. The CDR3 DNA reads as TGTGCCAGCAGCCAAGATCCGCCAGGGACAGGAAACACCATATATTTT. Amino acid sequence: CASSQDPPGTGNTIYF.

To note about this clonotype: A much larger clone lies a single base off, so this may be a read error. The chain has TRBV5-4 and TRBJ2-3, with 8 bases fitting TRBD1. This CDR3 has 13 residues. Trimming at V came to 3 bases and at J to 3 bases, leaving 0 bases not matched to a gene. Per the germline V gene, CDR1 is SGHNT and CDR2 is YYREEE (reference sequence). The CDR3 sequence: CASSWTGTDTQYF. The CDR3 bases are TGTGCCAGCAGCTGGACAGGGACAGATACGCAGTATTTT.

The CDR3 is CASSYTRGTEAFF. The CDR3, as DNA: TGTGCCAGCAGTTACACCCGGGGGACTGAAGCTTTCTTT. V gene TRBV6-5 combines with J gene TRBJ1-1, with TRBD1 as a possible D gene (5 bases). The CDR3 covers 13 residues. V was pared by 2 bases and J by 5 bases, with 9 bases between. The germline gives CDR1 MNHEY, CDR2 SVGAGI.

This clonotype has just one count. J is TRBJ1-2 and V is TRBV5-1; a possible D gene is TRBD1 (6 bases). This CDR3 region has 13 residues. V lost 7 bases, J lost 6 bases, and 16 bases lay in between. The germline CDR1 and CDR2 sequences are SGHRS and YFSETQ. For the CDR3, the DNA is TGCGCCAGCCGCGAGGGGGAACCTGATGGCTACACCTTC. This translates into CASREGEPDGYTF. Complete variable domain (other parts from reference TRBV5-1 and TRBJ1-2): KAGVTQTPRYLIKTRGQQVTLSCSPISGHRSVSWYQQTPGQGLQFLFEYFSETQRNKGNFPGRFSGRQFSNSRSEMNVSTLELGDSALYLCASREGEPDGYTFGSGTRLTVV.

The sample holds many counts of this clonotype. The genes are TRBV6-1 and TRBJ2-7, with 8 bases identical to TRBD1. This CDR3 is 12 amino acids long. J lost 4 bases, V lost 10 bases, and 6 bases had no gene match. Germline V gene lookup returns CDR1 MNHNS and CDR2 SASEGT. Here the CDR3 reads CAIHQGAYEQYF. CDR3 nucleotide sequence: TGTGCCATCCATCAGGGGGCATACGAGCAGTACTTC.

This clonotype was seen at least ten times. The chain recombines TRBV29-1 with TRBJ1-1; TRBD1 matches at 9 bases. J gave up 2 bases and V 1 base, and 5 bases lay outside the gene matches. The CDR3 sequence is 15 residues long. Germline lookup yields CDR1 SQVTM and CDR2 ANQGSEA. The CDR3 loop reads CSVEARTGGNTEAFF. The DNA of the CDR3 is TGCAGCGTTGAAGCACGAACAGGGGGCAACACTGAAGCTTTCTTT.

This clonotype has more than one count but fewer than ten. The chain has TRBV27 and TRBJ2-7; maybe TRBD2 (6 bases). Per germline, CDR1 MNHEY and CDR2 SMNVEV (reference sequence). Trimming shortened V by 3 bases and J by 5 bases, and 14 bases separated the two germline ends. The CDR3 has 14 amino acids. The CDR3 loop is CASSFQPGGHEQYF. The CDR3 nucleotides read TGTGCCAGCAGTTTCCAGCCCGGAGGGCACGAGCAGTACTTC.

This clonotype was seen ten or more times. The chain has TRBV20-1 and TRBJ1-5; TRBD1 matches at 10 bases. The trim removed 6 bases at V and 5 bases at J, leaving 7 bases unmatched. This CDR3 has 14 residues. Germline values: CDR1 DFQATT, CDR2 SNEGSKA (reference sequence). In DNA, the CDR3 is TGCAGTGCAACGACAGGGGGCCTGGATCAGCCCCAGCATTTT. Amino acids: CSATTGGLDQPQHF.

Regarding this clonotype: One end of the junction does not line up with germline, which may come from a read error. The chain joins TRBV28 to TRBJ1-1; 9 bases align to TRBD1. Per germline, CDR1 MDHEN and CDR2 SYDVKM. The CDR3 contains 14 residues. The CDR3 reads CASSSRDRVMEASF. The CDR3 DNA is TGTGCCAGCAGTTCCCGGGACAGGGTAATGGAAGCTTCCTTT. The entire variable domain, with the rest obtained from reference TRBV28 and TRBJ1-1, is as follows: DVKVTQSSRYLVKRTGEKVFLECVQDMDHENMFWYRQDPGLGLRLIYFSYDVKMKEKGDIPEGYSVSREKKERFSLILESASTNQTSMYLCASSSRDRVMEASFGQGTRLTVV.

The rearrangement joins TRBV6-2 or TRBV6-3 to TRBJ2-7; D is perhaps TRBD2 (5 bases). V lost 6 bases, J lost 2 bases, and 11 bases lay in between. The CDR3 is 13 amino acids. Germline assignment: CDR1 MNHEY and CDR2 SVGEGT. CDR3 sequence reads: CASRVASTYEQYF. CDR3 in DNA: TGTGCCAGCAGGGTAGCGTCCACCTACGAGCAGTACTTC.

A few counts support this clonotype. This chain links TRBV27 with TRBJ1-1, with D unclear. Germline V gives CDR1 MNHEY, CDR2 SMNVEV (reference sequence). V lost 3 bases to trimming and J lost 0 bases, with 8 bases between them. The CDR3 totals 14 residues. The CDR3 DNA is TGTGCCAGCAGTTTTGGTCAGATGAACACTGAAGCTTTCTTT. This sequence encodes CASSFGQMNTEAFF.

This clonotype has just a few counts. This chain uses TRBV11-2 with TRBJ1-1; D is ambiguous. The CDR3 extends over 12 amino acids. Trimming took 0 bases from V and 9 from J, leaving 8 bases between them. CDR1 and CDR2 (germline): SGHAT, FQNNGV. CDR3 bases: TGTGCCAGCAGCTTAGACCCGCTCAAAGCTTTCTTT. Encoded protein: CASSLDPLKAFF.

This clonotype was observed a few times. This chain's CDR3 is CASKRGTRTDTQYF. The DNA of the CDR3 is TGTGCCAGCAAACGGGGGACACGCACAGATACGCAGTATTTT. The rearrangement joins TRBV27 to TRBJ2-3, with D perhaps given as TRBD1 or TRBD2 (6 bases each). V was cut by 7 bases and J by 1 base, with 12 bases left in between. The CDR3 is 14 amino acids. Per the germline V gene, CDR1 is MNHEY and CDR2 is SMNVEV (reference sequence).